This entry lists 9 T cell receptor beta chains sequenced from one sample in a study of shared clonotypes between healthy human individuals. Some clones are missing from TCRdb's copy, which holds only in-frame ones; the method was immunoSEQ multiplex PCR. The data hold about 490,000 clones, with 79% observed a single time. The sequenced sample was PBMCs. Receptors were obtained from a middle-aged woman in good health. Some clones in this sample may be carry-over from other donors' samples.

In DNA, the CDR3 is TGTGCCAGTAGTGACGGAGGGGATATCTTGGAGCAGTACTTC. Protein product: CASSDGGDILEQYF. The V call is TRBV19, the J call TRBJ2-7, with D possibly matching TRBD2 (6 bases). Germline CDR1 LNHDA, CDR2 SQIVND (reference sequence). The CDR3 has 14 residues. Trimming took 5 bases from V and 7 from J, leaving 18 bases between them.

V usage is TRBV6-1 and J usage is TRBJ2-7; D might be TRBD1 or TRBD2, each matching 5 bases. This CDR3 is 14 amino acids long. Germline CDR1 reads MNHNS; CDR2 reads SASEGT. Trimming pared 7 bases from V and 2 bases from J, leaving 15 bases between. The CDR3 sequence: CASIIRDGPYEQYF. The CDR3 bases are TGTGCCAGCATCATCCGGGACGGACCCTACGAGCAGTACTTC.

The CDR3 spells CASSSITGNSYEQYF. CDR3 in DNA: TGTGCCAGCAGCTCAATTACAGGTAACTCCTACGAGCAGTACTTC. The gene calls are TRBV7-6 and TRBJ2-7; D perhaps matches TRBD1 (5 bases). The CDR3 contains 15 residues. V gave up 4 bases and J gave up 0 bases, with 13 bases separating them. The V gene's germline CDR1 is SGHVS and CDR2 FNYEAQ.

This clone was recorded once. The genes are TRBV27 and TRBJ1-1; D unclear. V gave up 1 base and J gave up 2 bases, with 5 bases separating them. This CDR3 is 13 amino acids long. CDR1 is MNHEY, CDR2 SMNVEV, per germline (reference sequence). The CDR3 DNA is TGTGCCAGCAGTTTATATGGAAACACTGAAGCTTTCTTT. This gives the protein CASSLYGNTEAFF.

The rearrangement joins TRBV5-4 to TRBJ1-1; no clear D. The V end was cut by 0 bases, the J end by 0 bases, with 9 bases between. Germline V gene sequence: CDR1 SGHNT, CDR2 YYREEE (reference sequence). CDR3 length equals 15 residues. CDR3 protein: CASSLGNSMNTEAFF. CDR3 bases: TGTGCCAGCAGCTTGGGTAACAGCATGAACACTGAAGCTTTCTTT.

The V and J genes are TRBV19 and TRBJ1-3; no clear D gene. CDR3 length: 17 amino acids. Germline loops: CDR1 LNHDA, CDR2 SQIVND (reference sequence). V was pared by 5 bases and J by 0 bases, with 17 bases between. Here the CDR3 reads CASSPLTDTSSGNTIYF. The CDR3 DNA sequence: TGTGCCAGTAGTCCCCTGACTGACACCAGCTCTGGAAACACCATATATTTT.

The chain is built from TRBV5-1 and TRBJ2-5; no clear D gene. The germline V gene has CDR1 SGHRS and CDR2 YFSETQ. There are 17 residues in the CDR3. The V end was cut by 0 bases, the J end by 0 bases, with 15 bases between. The CDR3 DNA follows: TGCGCCAGCAGCTTGGGGGTCAGGTTGCTATACCAAGAGACCCAGTACTTC. This gives the protein CASSLGVRLLYQETQYF.

As to this clone: A much larger clone sits a single nucleotide away, making a read error possible. Additional DNA sequences in this sample encode the identical CDR3. The chain couples TRBV7-3 to TRBJ2-1; 9 bases line up with TRBD2. Germline CDR1 SGHTA, CDR2 FQGTGA. The CDR3 is made up of 16 amino acids. Losses at the gene ends were 3 bases for V and 8 bases for J; bases not matched to a gene: 11. The CDR3 protein is CASSFEVAGVLDEQFF. Here the CDR3 DNA reads TGTGCCAGCAGCTTCGAGGTAGCGGGGGTTCTGGATGAGCAGTTCTTC.

This clone has a handful of counts. The chain recombines TRBV29-1 with TRBJ2-1; D is undetermined. The CDR3 spans 15 residues. The V gene lost 6 bases and the J gene lost 7 bases, with 22 bases spanning the gap. CDR1 and CDR2 from the germline V gene are SQVTM and ANQGSEA. CDR3: CSVAGGVWVGNEQFF. DNA for the CDR3: TGCAGCGTGGCCGGTGGTGTGTGGGTGGGGAATGAGCAGTTCTTC.